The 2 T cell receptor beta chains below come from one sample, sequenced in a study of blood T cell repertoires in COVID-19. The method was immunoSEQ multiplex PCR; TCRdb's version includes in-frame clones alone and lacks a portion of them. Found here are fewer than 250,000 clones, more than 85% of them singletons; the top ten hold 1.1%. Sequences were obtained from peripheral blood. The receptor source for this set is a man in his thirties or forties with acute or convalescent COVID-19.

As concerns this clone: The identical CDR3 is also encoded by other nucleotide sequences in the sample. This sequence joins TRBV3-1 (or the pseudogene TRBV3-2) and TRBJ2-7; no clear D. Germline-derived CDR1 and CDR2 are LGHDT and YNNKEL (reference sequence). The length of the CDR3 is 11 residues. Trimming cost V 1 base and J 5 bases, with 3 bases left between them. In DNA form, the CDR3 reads TGTGCCAGCAGCCAAGGTAACGAGCAGTACTTC. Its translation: CASSQGNEQYF.

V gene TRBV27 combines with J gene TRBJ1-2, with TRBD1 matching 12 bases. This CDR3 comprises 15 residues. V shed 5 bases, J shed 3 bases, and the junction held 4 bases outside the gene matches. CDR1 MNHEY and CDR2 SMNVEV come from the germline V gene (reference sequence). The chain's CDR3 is CASSPGTGGHYGYTF. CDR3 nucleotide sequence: TGTGCCAGCAGTCCCGGGACAGGGGGCCACTATGGCTACACCTTC.